This entry features one T cell receptor beta chain sequence. The data belong to a study of T cell clones after liver transplantation. Sequencing was performed with immunoSEQ multiplex PCR; in TCRdb, only in-frame clones are kept and a portion is missing. The table lists tens of thousands of clones, about 70% of them singletons, with roughly 2.8% in the top ten. The CDR3 length is 15 residues. Trimming shortened V by 6 bases and J by 1 base, and 16 bases separated the two germline ends. CDR1 SNHLY and CDR2 FYNNEI come from the germline V gene. The chain couples TRBV2 to TRBJ2-7; TRBD1 is a possible D gene (5 bases). This material consisted of CD4+ T cells from blood, taken at the 15-month timepoint. The TCR was taken from a human patient who received a liver transplant. Some of the T cells might come from the graft donor. CDR3 DNA: TGTGCCAGCAGGTATCAGGGTGTTGGGTCCTACGAGCAGTACTTC. This sequence encodes CASRYQGVGSYEQYF.